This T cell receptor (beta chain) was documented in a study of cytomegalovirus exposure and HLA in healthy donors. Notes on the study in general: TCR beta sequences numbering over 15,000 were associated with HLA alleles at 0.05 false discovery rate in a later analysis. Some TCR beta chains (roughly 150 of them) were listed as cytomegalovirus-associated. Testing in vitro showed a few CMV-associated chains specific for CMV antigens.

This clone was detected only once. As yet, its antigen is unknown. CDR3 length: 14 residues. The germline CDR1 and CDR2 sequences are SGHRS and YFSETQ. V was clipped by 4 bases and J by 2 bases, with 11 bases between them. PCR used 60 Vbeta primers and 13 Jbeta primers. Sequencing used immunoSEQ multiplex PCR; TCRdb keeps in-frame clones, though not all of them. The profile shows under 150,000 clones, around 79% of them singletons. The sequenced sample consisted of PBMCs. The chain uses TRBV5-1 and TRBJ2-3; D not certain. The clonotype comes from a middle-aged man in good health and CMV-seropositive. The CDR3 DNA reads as TGCGCCAGCAGCGCGGTACTACTCACAGATACGCAGTATTTT. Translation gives CASSAVLLTDTQYF.